Many counts were recorded for the clone carrying this T cell receptor (beta chain). This sample was included in a study of T cells in Graves' hyperthyroidism and ophthalmopathy. Amplification targeted TCR beta CDR3 regions from RNA transcripts. HTBI primers drove first-round RT-PCR of the TCR CDR3. TCRdb re-called the multiplex PCR reads through MiXCR, storing one row per CDR3 protein. The repertoire holds about 600,000 distinct CDR3 sequences, with roughly 15% as singletons. Per the germline V gene, CDR1 is KGHSH and CDR2 is LQKENI. Trimming pared 4 bases from V and 0 bases from J, leaving 6 bases between. The CDR3 spans 13 residues.

The source material was blood. The chain carries TRBV18 and TRBJ1-1; D is undetermined. This TCR was recovered from a woman in her 50s with Graves' ophthalmopathy. This chain's CDR3 is CASSLSMNTEAFF. DNA of the CDR3: TGTGCCAGCTCACTCTCCATGAACACTGAAGCTTTCTTT.